The sequence of this T cell receptor beta chain was determined in a study of T cell responses to AZD1222 COVID-19 vaccine. Some clones are missing from TCRdb's copy, which holds only in-frame ones; the method was immunoSEQ multiplex PCR. There are around 120,000 clones in the sample; 86% occur only once, and around 17% lies in the top ten. Study outcomes and limitations: Donors were largely white British and mainly female; clonal diversity was possibly underestimated.

With regard to this clone: Its matching antigen is unknown.

The CDR3 has 13 residues. V lost 0 bases to trimming and J lost 6 bases, with 6 bases between them. The clonotype was recovered from an adult who received the AZD1222 COVID-19 vaccine. The rearrangement links TRBV12-3 or TRBV12-4 to TRBJ1-5, with D uncertain. Material: peripheral blood, obtained 28 days after the second AZD1222 dose. The CDR3 loop reads CASSLALFQPQHF. The CDR3 DNA reads as TGTGCCAGCAGTTTAGCGCTTTTTCAGCCCCAGCATTTT.